The 25 T cell receptor beta chains below were found in one sample sequenced in a study of cytomegalovirus exposure and HLA in healthy donors. In the PCR, 60 Vbeta and 13 Jbeta primers were used. Clones were sequenced by immunoSEQ multiplex PCR, and TCRdb holds only the in-frame ones, with some missing. The data show more than 15,000 clones, 60% to 80% seen once. Sequenced: PBMCs. The receptors here all came from a man between 18 and 29 years old in good health and CMV-seronegative.

The V and J genes are TRBV29-1 and TRBJ2-1; D is possibly TRBD1 (6 bases). Germline assignment: CDR1 SQVTM and CDR2 ANQGSEA. The CDR3 is 12 amino acids. Trimming left V 5 bases short and J 7 bases short, with 12 bases between. Here the CDR3 DNA reads TGCAGCGTTAGAACAGGGTTGAATGAGCAGTTCTTC. Translation: CSVRTGLNEQFF.

This chain joins TRBV29-1 and TRBJ1-1, with 7 positions matching TRBD1. The CDR3 loop spans 13 amino acids. The J segment lost 1 base and the V segment lost 6 bases, leaving 5 bases of the junction unmatched. CDR1 is SQVTM, CDR2 ANQGSEA, per germline. CDR3 bases: TGCAGCGTGGGACGACAGGGGAACACTGAAGCTTTCTTT. It specifies CSVGRQGNTEAFF. The full variable domain, its missing parts supplied by reference TRBV29-1 and TRBJ1-1, is SAVISQKPSRDICQRGTSLTIQCQVDSQVTMMFWYRQQPGQSLTLIATANQGSEATYESGFVIDKFPISRPNLTFSTLTVSNMSPEDSSIYLCSVGRQGNTEAFFGQGTRLTVV.

The CDR3 bases are TGTGCCAGCAGTTTCCGGGATGAGCAGTTCTTC. Translated, it gives CASSFRDEQFF. The genes are TRBV6-5 and TRBJ2-1; D remains unclear. Germline V lookup: CDR1 MNHEY, CDR2 SVGAGI. Between the trimmed V and J ends, which lost 4 bases and 8 bases, there was a span of 6 bases. The length of the CDR3 is 11 residues.

The chain has TRBV6-5 and TRBJ1-6; D is unresolved. Germline V gene sequence: CDR1 MNHEY, CDR2 SVGAGI. V dropped 2 bases and J dropped 6 bases, with 5 bases sitting between them. The CDR3 is 13 residues long. This CDR3 reads CASSYEVNSPLHF. The DNA for the CDR3 is TGTGCCAGCAGTTACGAGGTTAATTCACCCCTCCACTTT.

This clone was detected only a few times. V usage is TRBV6-4 and J usage is TRBJ2-3, with a possible D match to TRBD2 (6 bases). The CDR3 runs 13 residues. V lost 5 bases and J 4 bases, leaving 10 bases between the germline ends. The germline V gene encodes CDR1 MRHNA and CDR2 SNTAGT. The CDR3 here is CASSPSASDTQYF. DNA of the CDR3: TGTGCCAGCAGTCCTAGCGCATCAGATACGCAGTATTTT.

In this sample, this clone turned up a few times. V gene TRBV30 combines with J gene TRBJ1-1; D remains unclear. CDR1 and CDR2 (germline): GTSNPN, SVGIG (reference sequence). Trimming took 5 bases from V and 0 from J, leaving 10 bases between them. The length of the CDR3 is 13 residues. CDR3 sequence: CAWSIGLNTEAFF. The CDR3 bases are TGTGCCTGGTCCATCGGGTTGAACACTGAAGCTTTCTTT. Complete variable domain (other parts from reference TRBV30 and TRBJ1-1): SQTIHQWPATLVQPVGSPLSLECTVEGTSNPNLYWYRQAAGRGLQLLFYSVGIGQISSEVPQNLSASRPQDRQFILSSKKLLLSDSGFYLCAWSIGLNTEAFFGQGTRLTVV.

The chain carries TRBV5-6 and TRBJ2-1; the match to TRBD1 covers 8 bases. The junction had 14 bases not matched to a gene; V was cut back by 4 bases and J by 8 bases. CDR1 is SGHDT and CDR2 is YYEEEE in the germline V gene. The CDR3 is 16 amino acids. DNA for the CDR3: TGTGCCAGCAGCAACTCACCAGGGGGCAGGGGCCATGAGCAGTTCTTC. As protein: CASSNSPGGRGHEQFF.

J is TRBJ1-1 and V is TRBV6-6, with 7 bases matching TRBD1. CDR1 MNHNY and CDR2 SVGAGI come from the germline V gene (reference sequence). The CDR3 covers 15 residues. The V gene end was trimmed by 4 bases and the J gene end by 3 bases; junction bases not matched to a gene: 8. The CDR3 sequence: CASSFRQGADTEAFF. The CDR3 coding sequence is TGTGCCAGCAGTTTCAGACAGGGAGCCGACACTGAAGCTTTCTTT.

This chain joins TRBV29-1 and TRBJ2-7, with 13 bases fitting TRBD2. Germline V CDR1 and CDR2: SQVTM, ANQGSEA. J was trimmed by 3 bases and V by 5 bases; bases with no gene match: 4. The CDR3 sequence is 14 residues long. CDR3 loop: CSVCRLAGGYEQYF. CDR3 bases: TGCAGCGTTTGTAGACTAGCGGGGGGCTACGAGCAGTACTTC.

This clone is a singleton in its sample. The rearrangement links TRBV29-1 to TRBJ1-1, with D tentatively TRBD1 (5 bases). Looked up from germline, CDR1 is SQVTM and CDR2 is ANQGSEA. V was pared by 6 bases and J by 4 bases, with 15 bases between. CDR3 length: 13 residues. CDR3 DNA: TGCAGCGTGGTATCGACAGTGAGCACTGAAGCTTTCTTT. Its translation is CSVVSTVSTEAFF. Using reference TRBV29-1 and TRBJ1-1 for the parts outside the CDR3, the full variable domain is SAVISQKPSRDICQRGTSLTIQCQVDSQVTMMFWYRQQPGQSLTLIATANQGSEATYESGFVIDKFPISRPNLTFSTLTVSNMSPEDSSIYLCSVVSTVSTEAFFGQGTRLTVV.

The chain is built from TRBV4-3 and TRBJ2-2, with D unresolved. Looked up from germline, CDR1 is LGHNA and CDR2 is YSLEER. V dropped 0 bases and J dropped 6 bases, with 8 bases sitting between them. The CDR3 is 14 residues long. Here the CDR3 reads CASSQDLGPGELFF. The CDR3 bases are TGCGCCAGCAGCCAAGATCTAGGTCCCGGGGAGCTGTTTTTT.

This chain links TRBV30 with TRBJ1-3, with D uncertain. The ends were cut back, 0 bases at V and 7 bases at J, with 4 bases in the middle. Germline V lookup: CDR1 GTSNPN, CDR2 SVGIG (reference sequence). This CDR3 spans 11 amino acids. CDR3 loop: CAWSVGNTIYF. The CDR3 coding sequence is TGTGCCTGGAGTGTCGGGAACACCATATATTTT.

The chain carries TRBV11-2 and TRBJ1-1; 10 bases are a match to TRBD1. From germline, CDR1 is SGHAT and CDR2 FQNNGV. J was trimmed by 6 bases and V by 2 bases; bases with no gene match: 6. The CDR3 is made up of 15 amino acids. CDR3 DNA sequence: TGTGCCAGCAGCTTATACGGGACAGGGGTCGCTGAAGCTTTCTTT. Its protein product is CASSLYGTGVAEAFF.

This rearrangement joins TRBV5-1 to TRBJ1-2, with TRBD1 as a possible D gene (6 bases). The V and J ends lost 0 bases and 10 bases respectively, with 16 bases between them. CDR1 is SGHRS and CDR2 is YFSETQ in the germline V gene. There are 14 residues in the CDR3. Here the CDR3 DNA reads TGCGCCAGCAGCTTGGGGTGGGGGCCCGGCGACTACACCTTC. This encodes CASSLGWGPGDYTF. Combining the CDR3 with reference TRBV5-1 and TRBJ1-2 gives the whole variable domain KAGVTQTPRYLIKTRGQQVTLSCSPISGHRSVSWYQQTPGQGLQFLFEYFSETQRNKGNFPGRFSGRQFSNSRSEMNVSTLELGDSALYLCASSLGWGPGDYTFGSGTRLTVV.

The chain is built from TRBV9 and TRBJ1-6; 7 bases match TRBD1. This CDR3 region has 13 residues. The germline V gene encodes CDR1 SGDLS and CDR2 YYNGEE. V gave up 3 bases and J gave up 9 bases; unmatched junction bases: 3. The CDR3 region is CASSGQGSSPLHF. The CDR3 region has the DNA TGTGCCAGCAGCGGACAGGGAAGTTCACCCCTCCACTTT. Combining the CDR3 with reference TRBV9 and TRBJ1-6 gives the whole variable domain DSGVTQTPKHLITATGQRVTLRCSPRSGDLSVYWYQQSLDQGLQFLIQYYNGEERAKGNILERFSAQQFPDLHSELNLSSLELGDSALYFCASSGQGSSPLHFGNGTRLTVT.

This chain links TRBV9 with TRBJ1-1, with D tentatively TRBD1 (5 bases). The V end was cut by 0 bases, the J end by 4 bases, with 10 bases between. The germline gives CDR1 SGDLS, CDR2 YYNGEE. The CDR3 extends over 14 amino acids. CDR3 coding DNA: TGTGCCAGCAGCGTAGCTGGCGGGGGCACTGAAGCTTTCTTT. Encoded protein: CASSVAGGGTEAFF.

This clone was observed a few times. The chain employs TRBV30 and TRBJ1-4; D is undetermined. The germline gives CDR1 GTSNPN, CDR2 SVGIG (reference sequence). The CDR3 extends over 13 amino acids. The V and J ends lost 4 bases and 3 bases respectively, with 9 bases between them. CDR3: CAWTSGSNEKLFF. For the CDR3, the DNA is TGTGCCTGGACATCGGGTTCTAATGAAAAACTGTTTTTT.

This chain connects TRBV29-1 to TRBJ1-1; D is ambiguous. This CDR3 has 10 residues. With 4 bases removed from V and 7 bases from J, the gap between germline ends came to 7 bases. Germline V gene sequence: CDR1 SQVTM, CDR2 ANQGSEA. This CDR3 reads CSVGISEAFF. CDR3 DNA sequence: TGCAGCGTTGGTATTAGTGAAGCTTTCTTT.

This clone appeared a few times. The chain combines TRBV7-6 with TRBJ2-1, with D maybe TRBD1 (6 bases). The V end lost 2 bases, the J end lost 7 bases, and 12 bases lay between the germline ends. The CDR3 loop spans 14 amino acids. Germline CDR1 and CDR2: SGHVS and FNYEAQ. In DNA form, the CDR3 reads TGTGCCAGCAGCTTAAGGGGGAGTAGGAATGAGCAGTTCTTC. The encoded protein is CASSLRGSRNEQFF.

The chain recombines TRBV9 with TRBJ1-2; tentatively, D is TRBD1 (6 bases). V lost 2 bases and J lost 3, with 8 bases in between. The CDR3 is 13 amino acids. Germline V gives CDR1 SGDLS, CDR2 YYNGEE. The CDR3 sequence is CASSVRGDYGYTF. The CDR3 nucleotides are TGTGCCAGCAGCGTCAGGGGCGACTATGGCTACACCTTC.

The J gene is TRBJ1-2, the V gene TRBV19; TRBD1 matches 7 bases. The CDR3 length is 12 residues. Per germline, CDR1 LNHDA and CDR2 SQIVND (reference sequence). V lost 4 bases to trimming and J lost 4 bases; unmatched junction nucleotides: 0. Here the CDR3 reads CASSRTGYGYTF. CDR3 DNA: TGTGCCAGTAGTAGGACAGGCTATGGCTACACCTTC.

CDR3 residues: CASSYSHPGGLAGGTYEQYF. CDR3 in DNA: TGTGCCAGCAGTTACTCCCATCCGGGGGGCCTAGCGGGAGGTACCTACGAGCAGTACTTC. The genes are TRBV6-7 and TRBJ2-7; 11 bases agree with TRBD2. TRBV6-7 is treated as an ORF (open reading frame) with a function not yet certain. J lost 2 bases, V lost 0 bases, and 15 bases had no gene match. This CDR3 region has 20 residues.

This chain links TRBV29-1 with TRBJ1-2; 11 nucleotides align to TRBD1. This CDR3 contains 14 residues. V lost 6 bases, J lost 4 bases, and 7 bases stayed unmatched. Per germline, CDR1 SQVTM and CDR2 ANQGSEA. The CDR3 reads CSVQDRGQSYGYTF. The CDR3 DNA is TGCAGCGTCCAGGACAGGGGGCAAAGCTATGGCTACACCTTC.

This clone has more than one count but fewer than ten. This sequence joins TRBV5-1 and TRBJ1-2; D possibly corresponds to TRBD1 (5 bases). The CDR3 is 15 amino acids. Germline V gene data show CDR1 as SGHRS and CDR2 as YFSETQ. Trimming left V 5 bases short and J 1 base short, with 15 bases between. DNA for the CDR3: TGCGCCAGCAGAGTTCAGTTCGACAGTAACTATGGCTACACCTTC. It is translated as CASRVQFDSNYGYTF.

V usage is TRBV9 and J usage is TRBJ2-3, with TRBD2 matching 9 bases. The junction had 10 bases not matched to a gene; V was cut back by 5 bases and J by 6 bases. Per germline, CDR1 SGDLS and CDR2 YYNGEE. The CDR3 has 15 residues. The CDR3 protein is CASSGPGLAWDTQYF. CDR3 coding DNA: TGTGCCAGCAGTGGGCCGGGACTAGCCTGGGATACGCAGTATTTT.